This TCR beta chain was captured in a study of blood T cell repertoires in COVID-19. Study in general: T cells, B-cell-depleted T cells, or PBMCs supplied cDNA or gDNA.

The V gene lost 5 bases and the J gene lost 5 bases, with 12 bases spanning the gap. Germline V lookup: CDR1 WSHSY, CDR2 SAAADI. This CDR3 is 13 amino acids long. Methods used by the authors: Researchers report that nucleated cell counts were estimated from reference gene primer amplification. Repertoires were generated with immunoSEQ multiplex PCR, while TCRdb's copy carries only in-frame clones and drops some. V and J calls and clone size are those listed in that table; D and trimming were worked out from the DNA. The repertoire holds tens of thousands of clones, with about 86% as singletons. This clonotype was sampled from a human donor in a cohort sampled during active COVID-19. The V gene is TRBV10-2, the J gene TRBJ1-2; tentative D call: TRBD1 (5 bases). Material for sequencing was peripheral blood. The CDR3 here is CASSQTGVYGYTF. The CDR3, as DNA: TGCGCCAGCAGTCAAACAGGAGTATATGGCTACACCTTC.